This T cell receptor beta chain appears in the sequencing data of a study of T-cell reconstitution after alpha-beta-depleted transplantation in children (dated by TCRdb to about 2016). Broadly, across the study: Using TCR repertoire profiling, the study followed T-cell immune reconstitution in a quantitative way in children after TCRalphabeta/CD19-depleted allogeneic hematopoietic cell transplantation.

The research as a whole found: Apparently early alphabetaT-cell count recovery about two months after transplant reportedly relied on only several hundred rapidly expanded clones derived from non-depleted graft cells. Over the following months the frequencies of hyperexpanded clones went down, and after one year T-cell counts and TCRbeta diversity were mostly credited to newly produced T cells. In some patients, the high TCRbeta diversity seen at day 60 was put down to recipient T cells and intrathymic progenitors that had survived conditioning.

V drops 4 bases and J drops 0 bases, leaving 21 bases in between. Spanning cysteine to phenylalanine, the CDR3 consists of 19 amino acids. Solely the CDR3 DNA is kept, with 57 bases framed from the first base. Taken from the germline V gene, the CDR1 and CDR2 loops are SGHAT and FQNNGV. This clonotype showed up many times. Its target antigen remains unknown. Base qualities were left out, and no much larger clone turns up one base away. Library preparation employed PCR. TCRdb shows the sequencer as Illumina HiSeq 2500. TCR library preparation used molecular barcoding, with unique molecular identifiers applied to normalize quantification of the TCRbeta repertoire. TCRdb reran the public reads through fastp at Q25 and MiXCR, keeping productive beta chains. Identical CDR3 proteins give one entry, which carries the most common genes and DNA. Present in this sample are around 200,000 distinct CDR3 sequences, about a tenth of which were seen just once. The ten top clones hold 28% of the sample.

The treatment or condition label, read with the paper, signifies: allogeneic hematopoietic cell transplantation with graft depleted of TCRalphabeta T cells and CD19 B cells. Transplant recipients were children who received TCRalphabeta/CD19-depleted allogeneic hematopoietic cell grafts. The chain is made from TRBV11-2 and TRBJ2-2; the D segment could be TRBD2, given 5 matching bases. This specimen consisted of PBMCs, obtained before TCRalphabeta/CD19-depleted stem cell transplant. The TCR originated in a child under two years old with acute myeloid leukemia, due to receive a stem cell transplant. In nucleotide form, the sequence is TGTGCCAGCAGCTCAGGTCTTCTGGTCGGGGTCGCGAACACCGGGGAGCTGTTTTTT. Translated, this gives CASSSGLLVGVANTGELFF.